The rows below give T cell receptor beta chains drawn from one sample of a study of T cell changes during pregnancy in multiple sclerosis. Libraries were prepared by immunoSEQ multiplex PCR; TCRdb keeps only in-frame clonotypes and omits some of them. The sample lists about 60,000 clones, 93% seen once, with approximately 3.8% in the top ten. The sequences come from CD8+ T cells from peripheral blood mononuclear cells, collected in the second trimester of pregnancy. The receptor source for this set is a female donor with multiple sclerosis, enrolled in a pregnancy study. CDR3s include the opening cysteine and the closing phenylalanine or tryptophan. The order of the fields is V gene, clone size, J gene, CDR3 protein. Part of the rows lack a size; the others show once, few, many or a class for expanded clones.

v_gene: TRBV2; abundance: NA; j_gene: TRBJ1-1; CDR3aa: CASSEALRTGLNTEAFF
v_gene: TRBV7-6; abundance: NA; j_gene: TRBJ2-7; CDR3aa: CASSSPGLAGGEQYF
v_gene: TRBV11-3; abundance: NA; j_gene: TRBJ2-1; CDR3aa: CASSSGINEQFF
v_gene: TRBV27; abundance: NA; j_gene: TRBJ1-5; CDR3aa: CASSPLQVSRGQPQHF
v_gene: TRBV30; abundance: NA; j_gene: TRBJ2-1; CDR3aa: CAWAFLHNEQFF
v_gene: TRBV19; abundance: NA; j_gene: TRBJ1-5; CDR3aa: CASRDSPYSNQPQHF
v_gene: TRBV28; abundance: NA; j_gene: TRBJ2-3; CDR3aa: CASSLGETGNTDTQYF
v_gene: TRBV7-6; abundance: NA; j_gene: TRBJ2-3; CDR3aa: CASSLRDRVPDTQYF
v_gene: TRBV4-1; abundance: NA; j_gene: TRBJ1-4; CDR3aa: CASSQGPGRDEKLFF
v_gene: TRBV7-9; abundance: NA; j_gene: TRBJ2-2; CDR3aa: CASSPQGGELFF
v_gene: TRBV27; abundance: NA; j_gene: TRBJ2-2; CDR3aa: CASSSSTGELFF
v_gene: TRBV6-1; abundance: NA; j_gene: TRBJ1-4; CDR3aa: CASSEGQYSATNEKLFF
v_gene: TRBV27; abundance: NA; j_gene: TRBJ2-7; CDR3aa: CASSVFGGYEQYF
v_gene: TRBV19; abundance: NA; j_gene: TRBJ2-6; CDR3aa: CASRDRRLSGANVLTF
v_gene: TRBV9; abundance: NA; j_gene: TRBJ2-1; CDR3aa: CASSVSALRTSLNEQFF
v_gene: TRBV29-1; abundance: once; j_gene: TRBJ2-1; CDR3aa: CSVESPSGLSYNEQFF
v_gene: TRBV4-1; abundance: NA; j_gene: TRBJ1-2; CDR3aa: CASSQDRGTGGAGGYTF
v_gene: TRBV6-4; abundance: NA; j_gene: TRBJ2-1; CDR3aa: CASSDAKGGFNEQFF
v_gene: TRBV19; abundance: NA; j_gene: TRBJ2-7; CDR3aa: CASSIGAGWEQYF
v_gene: TRBV7-9; abundance: NA; j_gene: TRBJ2-1; CDR3aa: CASSRSAGVYANEQFF
v_gene: TRBV6-1; abundance: NA; j_gene: NA; CDR3aa: CASRPRGASYEQYF
v_gene: TRBV6-1; abundance: NA; j_gene: TRBJ1-1; CDR3aa: CASSEYPVDSEAFF
v_gene: TRBV29-1; abundance: NA; j_gene: TRBJ2-1; CDR3aa: CSVASGSTQQFF
v_gene: TRBV7-9; abundance: NA; j_gene: TRBJ2-2; CDR3aa: CASSPQGATGELFF
v_gene: TRBV27; abundance: NA; j_gene: TRBJ1-1; CDR3aa: CASPDSMNTEAFF
v_gene: TRBV29-1; abundance: NA; j_gene: TRBJ1-2; CDR3aa: CSVPGPTSEGYTF
v_gene: TRBV6-5; abundance: NA; j_gene: TRBJ2-7; CDR3aa: CASSPEGTGGIEQYF
v_gene: TRBV12-5; abundance: NA; j_gene: TRBJ1-2; CDR3aa: CASGLGQIHGYTF